The T cell receptor beta chain described here comes from a study of T cell responses to AZD1222 COVID-19 vaccine. A word on this clone: Its antigen is not known.

Whole-study findings and limits: None of the repertoires were sampled until the peak T cell response had passed. Donors were mostly white British, more females; clonal diversity possibly underestimated. Mapped onto spike, vaccine-associated CD4 TCRs spanned it and were dominant at 160-218 and 743-854.

The repertoire was sequenced with immunoSEQ multiplex PCR; TCRdb's copy has only in-frame clones and lacks some. The table lists 160,000 or so clones, approximately 94% of them singletons. The ends were cut back, 2 bases at V and 2 bases at J, with 11 bases in the middle. This CDR3 comprises 15 residues. The germline V gene encodes CDR1 MDHEN and CDR2 SYDVKM. The chain has TRBV28 and TRBJ2-3, with D perhaps being TRBD1 or TRBD2 (5 bases each). The sequence derives from an adult in good health. The sequences come from peripheral blood, collected on day 0 of AZD1222 vaccination. CDR3 sequence: CASSLGAGTTDTQYF. The CDR3 coding sequence is TGTGCCAGCAGTTTAGGGGCAGGGACCACAGATACGCAGTATTTT. Drawing the rest from reference TRBV28 and TRBJ2-3, the complete variable domain is DVKVTQSSRYLVKRTGEKVFLECVQDMDHENMFWYRQDPGLGLRLIYFSYDVKMKEKGDIPEGYSVSREKKERFSLILESASTNQTSMYLCASSLGAGTTDTQYFGPGTRLTVL.